This entry is about one T cell receptor (beta chain). The data were produced by immunoSEQ multiplex PCR, yet TCRdb's version contains in-frame clones alone and is incomplete. This sample yields under 200,000 clones, of which 70% to 90% are seen a single time; approximately 2% belongs to the top ten. The V gene's germline CDR1 is WNHNN and CDR2 SYGVQD (reference sequence). CDR3 length equals 15 residues. With V trimmed by 1 base and J by 6 bases, 2 bases remained unmatched. The data belong to a study of blood T cell repertoires in COVID-19. Whole-study context: Samples taken during acute and convalescent COVID-19 were collected in the United States, Italy and Spain.

The genes are TRBV10-1 and TRBJ2-2; 10 nucleotides match TRBD1. The clonotype comes from a man aged 45-60 years who had recovered from COVID-19. Sequencing input: peripheral blood. CDR3 loop: CASSEFGTGAGELFF. The CDR3 DNA follows: TGCGCCAGCAGTGAGTTCGGGACAGGGGCCGGGGAGCTGTTTTTT.